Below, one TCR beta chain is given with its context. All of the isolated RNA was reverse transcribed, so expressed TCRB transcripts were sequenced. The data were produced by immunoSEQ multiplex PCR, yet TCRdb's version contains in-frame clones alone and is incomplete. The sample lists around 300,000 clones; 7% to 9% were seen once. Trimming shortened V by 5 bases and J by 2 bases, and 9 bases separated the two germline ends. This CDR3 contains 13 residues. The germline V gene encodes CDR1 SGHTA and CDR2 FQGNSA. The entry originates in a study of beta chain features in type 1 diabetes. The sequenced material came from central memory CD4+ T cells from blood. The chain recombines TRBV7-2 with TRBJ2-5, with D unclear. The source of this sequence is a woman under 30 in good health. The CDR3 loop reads CASSPPAQETQYF. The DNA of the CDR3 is TGTGCCAGCAGCCCCCCAGCACAAGAGACCCAGTACTTC. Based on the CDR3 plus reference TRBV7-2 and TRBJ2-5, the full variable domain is GAGVSQSPSNKVTEKGKDVELRCDPISGHTALYWYRQSLGQGLEFLIYFQGNSAPDKSGLPSDRFSAERTGGSVSTLTIQRTQQEDSAVYLCASSPPAQETQYFGPGTRLLVL.